A single T cell receptor beta chain is shown here with its context. These data come from a study of T cell changes during pregnancy in multiple sclerosis. The repertoire was sequenced with immunoSEQ multiplex PCR; TCRdb's copy has only in-frame clones and lacks some. The data show roughly 22,000 clones, with more than 75% seen just once and over 0.65% held by the top ten. V dropped 2 bases and J dropped 1; count of bases not matched to a gene: 7. In germline, CDR1 is SNHLY, CDR2 FYNNEI. The CDR3 totals 17 residues. The sample was CD4+ T cells from peripheral blood mononuclear cells, taken in the first trimester of pregnancy. The receptor was isolated from a female donor in good health, enrolled as a control in a pregnancy study. The chain couples TRBV2 to TRBJ1-1; 10 nucleotides line up with TRBD1. The CDR3 is CASSERDRGPSNTEAFF. Here the CDR3 DNA reads TGTGCCAGCAGTGAAAGGGACAGGGGTCCCTCGAACACTGAAGCTTTCTTT.